A selection of T cell receptor beta chains follows, all from one sample in a study of shared clonotypes between healthy human individuals. The protocol was immunoSEQ multiplex PCR, while the TCRdb copy is restricted to in-frame clones and leaves out a portion. In the table there are 550,000 to 800,000 clones, under 80% of which are singletons. The sample comprised memory CD4+ T cells sorted from blood. These TCRs come from a woman younger than 45 in good health. Both conserved end residues are part of each CDR3. The D gene is left open where the match is weak. Size is stated for part of the rows, as once, few or many counts, or as a class when the clone is expanded.

d_call: .
v_call: TRBV19
clone_size: .
j_call: TRBJ1-5
cdr3_aa: CASRSGSNQPQHF
cdr3_nt: TGTGCCAGTCGATCAGGGAGCAATCAGCCCCAGCATTTT

d_call: .
v_call: TRBV2
clone_size: .
j_call: TRBJ1-5
cdr3_aa: CASSSRGNQPQHF
cdr3_nt: TGTGCCAGCAGTTCCAGAGGGAATCAGCCCCAGCATTTT

d_call: .
v_call: TRBV9
clone_size: .
j_call: TRBJ2-7
cdr3_aa: CASSPDREDEQYF
cdr3_nt: TGTGCCAGCAGCCCTGACAGGGAGGACGAGCAGTACTTC

d_call: .
v_call: TRBV6-1
clone_size: few
j_call: TRBJ1-5
cdr3_aa: CASSGQGSNQPQHF
cdr3_nt: TGTGCCAGCAGTGGGCAGGGTTCCAATCAGCCCCAGCATTTT

d_call: TRBD2
v_call: TRBV4-1
clone_size: .
j_call: TRBJ2-7
cdr3_aa: CASSQTTSGGTYEQYF
cdr3_nt: TGCGCCAGCAGCCAAACGACTAGCGGGGGAACCTACGAGCAGTACTTC

d_call: TRBD1
v_call: TRBV5-4
clone_size: .
j_call: TRBJ1-4
cdr3_aa: CASSAQGAGEKLFF
cdr3_nt: TGTGCCAGCAGCGCACAGGGGGCCGGTGAAAAACTGTTTTTT

d_call: TRBD2
v_call: TRBV19
clone_size: .
j_call: TRBJ2-1
cdr3_aa: CASNDPRSGSYNEQFF
cdr3_nt: TGTGCCAGTAATGATCCGCGCAGCGGGAGCTACAATGAGCAGTTCTTC

d_call: .
v_call: TRBV30
clone_size: .
j_call: TRBJ2-5
cdr3_aa: CAWTGAETQYF
cdr3_nt: TGTGCCTGGACTGGGGCAGAGACCCAGTACTTC

d_call: TRBD1
v_call: TRBV19
clone_size: .
j_call: TRBJ1-2
cdr3_aa: CASSLRGGRSGYTF
cdr3_nt: TGTGCCAGTAGCCTCAGGGGGGGGCGAAGTGGCTACACCTTC

d_call: .
v_call: TRBV7-9
clone_size: .
j_call: TRBJ1-1
cdr3_aa: CASSRGQAILNTEAFF
cdr3_nt: TGTGCCAGCAGCCGTGGGCAGGCAATATTGAACACTGAAGCTTTCTTT

d_call: .
v_call: TRBV29-1
clone_size: .
j_call: TRBJ2-7
cdr3_aa: CSAAGSGAYEQYF
cdr3_nt: TGCAGCGCAGCCGGATCGGGGGCCTACGAGCAGTACTTC

d_call: .
v_call: TRBV6-1
clone_size: few
j_call: TRBJ2-1
cdr3_aa: CASSTPQGGRNEQFF
cdr3_nt: TGTGCCAGCAGTACCCCCCAGGGAGGCCGGAATGAGCAGTTCTTC

d_call: TRBD1
v_call: TRBV28
clone_size: many
j_call: TRBJ2-7
cdr3_aa: CASMPDRGYEQYF
cdr3_nt: TGTGCCAGCATGCCCGACAGGGGGTACGAGCAGTACTTC

d_call: .
v_call: TRBV7-8
clone_size: few
j_call: TRBJ2-3
cdr3_aa: CASSLRDTQYF
cdr3_nt: TGTGCCAGCAGCTTAAGAGATACGCAGTATTTT

d_call: .
v_call: TRBV11-2
clone_size: .
j_call: TRBJ1-1
cdr3_aa: CASSLEGRVGTEAFF
cdr3_nt: TGTGCCAGCAGCTTAGAGGGCAGGGTCGGCACTGAAGCTTTCTTT

d_call: TRBD2
v_call: TRBV25-1
clone_size: few
j_call: TRBJ2-7
cdr3_aa: CASSQSGNYEQYF
cdr3_nt: TGTGCCAGCAGCCAAAGCGGGAACTACGAGCAGTACTTC

d_call: .
v_call: TRBV28
clone_size: .
j_call: TRBJ2-1
cdr3_aa: CASSHYNEQFF
cdr3_nt: TGTGCCAGCAGTCATTACAATGAGCAGTTCTTC

d_call: .
v_call: TRBV19
clone_size: .
j_call: TRBJ2-7
cdr3_aa: CASSNQGTGSYEQYF
cdr3_nt: TGTGCCAGTAGTAATCAGGGGACCGGATCCTACGAGCAGTACTTC

d_call: .
v_call: TRBV6-5
clone_size: .
j_call: TRBJ1-5
cdr3_aa: CASSRTGLNQPQHF
cdr3_nt: TGTGCCAGCAGTCGAACAGGGTTAAATCAGCCCCAGCATTTT

d_call: TRBD1
v_call: TRBV28
clone_size: .
j_call: TRBJ2-1
cdr3_aa: CASSLRDRVNEQFF
cdr3_nt: TGTGCCAGCAGTTTAAGGGACAGGGTCAATGAGCAGTTCTTC

d_call: TRBD2
v_call: TRBV5-1
clone_size: .
j_call: TRBJ2-1
cdr3_aa: CASSPPQLAGNEQFF
cdr3_nt: TGCGCCAGCAGCCCTCCCCAACTAGCGGGGAATGAGCAGTTCTTC

d_call: .
v_call: TRBV28
clone_size: .
j_call: TRBJ1-3
cdr3_aa: CASRGEEAGNTIYF
cdr3_nt: TGTGCCAGCAGGGGTGAGGAAGCTGGAAACACCATATATTTT

d_call: .
v_call: TRBV7-2
clone_size: .
j_call: TRBJ2-4
cdr3_aa: CASSRPVVGHIQYF
cdr3_nt: TGTGCCAGCAGCCGTCCCGTCGTGGGGCACATTCAGTACTTC

d_call: TRBD2
v_call: TRBV5-1
clone_size: .
j_call: TRBJ2-7
cdr3_aa: CASSPGTSGNKQYF
cdr3_nt: TGCGCCAGCAGCCCCGGGACTAGCGGTAATAAGCAGTACTTC

d_call: .
v_call: TRBV6-1
clone_size: .
j_call: TRBJ2-3
cdr3_aa: CASSAGRTDTQYF
cdr3_nt: TGTGCCAGCAGTGCCGGCCGCACAGATACGCAGTATTTT

d_call: .
v_call: TRBV7-2
clone_size: .
j_call: TRBJ2-3
cdr3_aa: CASSFDGFTDTQYF
cdr3_nt: TGTGCCAGCAGCTTCGATGGTTTCACAGATACGCAGTATTTT

d_call: .
v_call: TRBV5-1
clone_size: few
j_call: TRBJ1-5
cdr3_aa: CASSLGAGDLSNQPQHF
cdr3_nt: TGCGCCAGCAGCTTGGGTGCAGGTGACCTTAGCAATCAGCCCCAGCATTTT

d_call: TRBD2
v_call: TRBV10-3
clone_size: few
j_call: TRBJ2-1
cdr3_aa: CAISERGTSGSYNEQFF
cdr3_nt: TGTGCCATCAGTGAGCGGGGGACTAGCGGTTCCTACAATGAGCAGTTCTTC